The 24 T cell receptor beta chains listed next were all sequenced from one sample in a study of T cell responses to AZD1222 COVID-19 vaccine (TCRdb year 2021). The meaning of the sample's time point label: about 28 days (+/-7) after the second vaccine dose. The library was generated by the immunoSEQ multiplex PCR assay. TCRdb holds this immuneACCESS table with in-frame rearrangements only. Some clones are missing; in checked studies, unresolved V genes explain under half, and the rest has no known cause. This sample gives 89,000 or so clones in total; just over 85% of them show up just once. The top ten clonotypes cover 5.6% of the sample. Here the sequenced sample was peripheral blood, taken 28 days after the second AZD1222 dose. The receptors were sampled from an adult who received the AZD1222 COVID-19 vaccine.

The V and J genes are TRBV5-6 and TRBJ2-1; D ambiguous. The V gene lost 2 bases and the J gene lost 7 bases, with 7 bases spanning the gap. The CDR3 loop spans 12 amino acids. The germline V gene encodes CDR1 SGHDT and CDR2 YYEEEE. This CDR3 is CASSFAGNEQFF. Here the CDR3 DNA reads TGTGCCAGCAGCTTTGCTGGAAATGAGCAGTTCTTC.

This clone has only one observation. The genes are TRBV5-1 and TRBJ2-7; D may correspond to TRBD1 or TRBD2 (6 bases each). CDR3 size: 16 residues. Germline CDR1 is SGHRS and CDR2 is YFSETQ. Trimming pared 0 bases from V and 2 bases from J, leaving 15 bases between. Here the CDR3 reads CASSLDPGARTYEQYF. In DNA, the CDR3 is TGCGCCAGCAGCTTGGATCCGGGGGCTCGGACCTACGAGCAGTACTTC.

The chain joins TRBV7-3 to TRBJ2-1; either TRBD1 or TRBD2 may supply D (6 bases each). Germline V gives CDR1 SGHTA, CDR2 FQGTGA. The CDR3 totals 15 residues. Trimming pared 2 bases from V and 9 bases from J, leaving 17 bases between. CDR3 residues: CASSLDGTSGVEQFF. CDR3 DNA sequence: TGTGCCAGCAGCTTAGACGGGACTTCAGGGGTTGAGCAGTTCTTC.

This chain connects TRBV28 to TRBJ2-7; D is uncertain. This CDR3 region has 13 residues. The V gene's germline CDR1 is MDHEN and CDR2 SYDVKM. Trimming took 6 bases from V and 4 from J, leaving 13 bases between them. CDR3 nucleotides: TGTGCCAGCAGCTCTGCCGGTCGGTACGAGCAGTACTTC. Amino acid sequence: CASSSAGRYEQYF.

The chain carries TRBV7-9 and TRBJ2-1, with 7 bases aligning to TRBD1. The length of the CDR3 is 13 residues. CDR1 is SEHNR, CDR2 FQNEAQ, per germline (reference sequence). The junction had 1 base not matched to a gene; V was cut back by 3 bases and J by 5 bases. The CDR3 DNA sequence: TGTGCCAGCAGCTTCGGGACAGACAATGAGCAGTTCTTC. Translation gives CASSFGTDNEQFF.

This clone showed up just once. V gene TRBV19 combines with J gene TRBJ2-1; D is possibly TRBD2 (8 bases). With 1 base removed from V and 3 bases from J, the gap between germline ends came to 16 bases. Germline values: CDR1 LNHDA, CDR2 SQIVND (reference sequence). The CDR3 has 17 residues. CDR3 bases: TGTGCCAGTAGTATAGCGGGAGGGGGCGGATACTACAATGAGCAGTTCTTC. As protein: CASSIAGGGGYYNEQFF.

The chain links TRBV27 to TRBJ2-3, with a tentative D call TRBD2 (6 bases). CDR3 size: 15 residues. The V gene lost 6 bases and the J gene lost 4 bases, with 17 bases spanning the gap. CDR1 and CDR2 (germline): MNHEY, SMNVEV (reference sequence). CDR3 coding DNA: TGTGCCAGCAGCTCCCTAGGCGGGGCCTCAGATACGCAGTATTTT. Its translation is CASSSLGGASDTQYF.

The chain recombines TRBV21-1 with TRBJ1-2. TRBV21-1 is shown as a pseudogene. The CDR3 is made up of 14 amino acids. DNA of the CDR3: TGTGCCAGCAGCAAAGCGCGAGGGGGGCTAGGCTACACCTTC. Translation: CASSKARGGLGYTF.

The chain has TRBV28 and TRBJ2-7, with D possibly matching TRBD2 (6 bases). This CDR3 contains 14 residues. CDR1 is MDHEN, CDR2 SYDVKM, per germline. Between the trimmed V and J ends, which lost 7 bases and 4 bases, there was a span of 17 bases. This CDR3 is CASMLGGASYEQYF. For the CDR3, the DNA is TGTGCCAGCATGCTAGGCGGGGCGTCGTACGAGCAGTACTTC.

Here the CDR3 reads CASSVASAISTDTQYF. The CDR3 bases are TGTGCCAGCAGCGTAGCGTCAGCAATCAGCACAGATACGCAGTATTTT. This rearrangement joins TRBV9 to TRBJ2-3, with D uncertain. Germline V gene data show CDR1 as SGDLS and CDR2 as YYNGEE. The V gene lost 0 bases and the J gene lost 0 bases, with 11 bases spanning the gap. This CDR3 has 16 residues.

This rearrangement joins TRBV28 to TRBJ1-4; TRBD1 matches at 9 bases. CDR1 and CDR2 from the germline V gene are MDHEN and SYDVKM. Trimming removed 6 bases from V and 5 bases from J; junction bases left unmatched: 10. The CDR3 totals 16 residues. This CDR3 reads CASRLVGTGKNEKLFF. CDR3 in DNA: TGTGCCAGCAGGCTAGTCGGGACAGGGAAGAATGAAAAACTGTTTTTT.

The chain is built from TRBV7-8 and TRBJ2-7; TRBD1 agrees at 11 bases. CDR1 and CDR2 (germline): SGHVS, FQNEAQ. V was pared by 6 bases and J by 9 bases, with 10 bases of the junction left unmatched. The CDR3 sequence is 14 residues long. In DNA, the CDR3 is TGTGCCAGCAGGCGGGACAGGGGGGTGGAGGGGCAGTACTTC. As protein: CASRRDRGVEGQYF.

V is TRBV9 and J is TRBJ2-1, with unresolved D. V lost 0 bases to trimming and J lost 0 bases, with 10 bases between them. The CDR3 covers 16 residues. The germline gives CDR1 SGDLS, CDR2 YYNGEE. CDR3 residues: CASSVVAASSYNEQFF. Written as DNA, the CDR3 is TGTGCCAGCAGCGTAGTGGCCGCGAGCTCCTACAATGAGCAGTTCTTC.

The chain links TRBV5-4 to TRBJ1-3, with TRBD1 as a possible D gene (5 bases). The CDR3 has 17 residues. V lost 4 bases, J lost 4 bases, and 21 bases lay in between. CDR1 SGHNT and CDR2 YYREEE come from the germline V gene (reference sequence). In DNA form, the CDR3 reads TGTGCCAGCAGCCTCCTTCAGGCGACCGGGGCGGGAAACACCATATATTTT. Amino acids: CASSLLQATGAGNTIYF.

This chain connects TRBV18 to TRBJ2-5; D is unclear. From germline, CDR1 is KGHSH and CDR2 LQKENI. The V end lost 3 bases, the J end lost 2 bases, and 7 bases lay between the germline ends. The CDR3 spans 13 residues. This chain's CDR3 is CASSPGPQETQYF. DNA for the CDR3: TGTGCCAGCTCACCCGGGCCGCAAGAGACCCAGTACTTC.

This chain connects TRBV6-5 to TRBJ2-2; 9 positions match TRBD2. The CDR3 extends over 15 amino acids. Germline CDR1 and CDR2: MNHEY and SVGAGI. Germline trimming cut 8 bases from V and 2 bases from J; bases unmatched to any gene: 6. The CDR3 DNA is TGTGCCAGCGGGAGGCGGGGGGGAAACACCGGGGAGCTGTTTTTT. Protein: CASGRRGGNTGELFF.

The rearrangement links TRBV3-1 (or the pseudogene TRBV3-2) to TRBJ2-1; 10 bases are a match to TRBD2. Germline loops: CDR1 LGHDT, CDR2 YNNKEL (reference sequence). Trimming removed 1 base from V and 4 bases from J; junction bases left unmatched: 22. The CDR3 contains 22 residues. CDR3 sequence reads: CASSQVSVFTSGTPQRYNEQFF. The CDR3 nucleotides read TGTGCCAGCAGCCAAGTCTCTGTTTTTACTAGCGGGACCCCGCAGAGATACAATGAGCAGTTCTTC.

The chain is built from TRBV24-1 and TRBJ2-1; no reliable D call. The CDR3 length is 12 residues. In germline, CDR1 is KGHDR, CDR2 SFDVKD. The V and J ends lost 3 bases and 9 bases respectively, with 8 bases between them. CDR3 nucleotide sequence: TGTGCCACCAGTGATCCCCTAGGTGAGCAGTTCTTC. This codes for CATSDPLGEQFF.

The chain uses TRBV3-1 (or the pseudogene TRBV3-2) and TRBJ1-5; TRBD1 matches at 11 bases. Germline CDR1 and CDR2: LGHDT and YNNKEL (reference sequence). The CDR3 totals 15 residues. J was trimmed by 2 bases and V by 5 bases; bases with no gene match: 2. The CDR3 protein is CASSGDRGGNQPQHF. Here the CDR3 DNA reads TGTGCCAGCAGCGGGGACAGGGGGGGCAATCAGCCCCAGCATTTT.

The CDR3 DNA sequence: TGTGCCAGCAGCAAACAGGGGGCCTACAATGAGCAGTTCTTC. Protein product: CASSKQGAYNEQFF. The chain employs TRBV6-6 and TRBJ2-1, with 8 bases matching TRBD1. This CDR3 has 14 residues. Per germline, CDR1 MNHNY and CDR2 SVGAGI (reference sequence). The V and J ends lost 6 bases and 2 bases, in that order; junction bases with no gene match: 3.

The chain has TRBV6-5 and TRBJ1-6, with 7 bases fitting TRBD1. The CDR3 has 12 residues. J was trimmed by 8 bases and V by 10 bases; bases with no gene match: 5. Looked up from germline, CDR1 is MNHEY and CDR2 is SVGAGI. CDR3 protein: CANPGQYSPLHF. The CDR3 coding sequence is TGTGCCAACCCGGGACAGTATTCACCCCTCCACTTT.

This clone appeared a single time. CDR3 bases: TGTGCCAGCAGTGGACTAGCGGGGTCTGGCACCCAGTACTTC. Protein: CASSGLAGSGTQYF. This sequence joins TRBV2 and TRBJ2-5; the match to TRBD2 covers 11 bases. Germline trimming cut 4 bases from V and 8 bases from J; bases unmatched to any gene: 6. Germline V CDR1 and CDR2: SNHLY, FYNNEI. The CDR3 runs to 14 residues.

V and J are TRBV30 and TRBJ1-2, with unresolved D. The V end lost 2 bases, the J end lost 4 bases, and 8 bases lay between the germline ends. Germline V CDR1 and CDR2: GTSNPN, SVGIG (reference sequence). CDR3 length equals 12 residues. DNA of the CDR3: TGTGCCTGGAGTAAAATGAGCTATGGCTACACCTTC. This codes for CAWSKMSYGYTF. The full variable domain, its missing parts supplied by reference TRBV30 and TRBJ1-2, is SQTIHQWPATLVQPVGSPLSLECTVEGTSNPNLYWYRQAAGRGLQLLFYSVGIGQISSEVPQNLSASRPQDRQFILSSKKLLLSDSGFYLCAWSKMSYGYTFGSGTRLTVV.

The gene calls are TRBV19 and TRBJ1-2, with D possibly TRBD1 on 5 matching bases. Germline values: CDR1 LNHDA, CDR2 SQIVND (reference sequence). The V end was cut by 6 bases, the J end by 7 bases, with 21 bases between. The CDR3 extends over 15 amino acids. CDR3 in DNA: TGTGCCAGTAGCCCCGCGGGGCAGGGAGTTAGTGGCTACACCTTC. Translated, it gives CASSPAGQGVSGYTF.